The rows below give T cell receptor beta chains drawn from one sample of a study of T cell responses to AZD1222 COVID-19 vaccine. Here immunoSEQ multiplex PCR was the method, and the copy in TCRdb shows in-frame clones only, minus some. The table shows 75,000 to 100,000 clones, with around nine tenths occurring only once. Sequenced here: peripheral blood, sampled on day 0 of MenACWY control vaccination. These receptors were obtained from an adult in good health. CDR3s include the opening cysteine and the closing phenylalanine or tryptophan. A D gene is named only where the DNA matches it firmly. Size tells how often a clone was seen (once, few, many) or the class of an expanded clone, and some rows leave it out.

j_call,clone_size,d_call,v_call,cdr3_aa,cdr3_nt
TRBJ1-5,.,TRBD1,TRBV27,CASSSGTGSSQPQHF,TGTGCCAGCAGTTCAGGGACAGGCTCCAGTCAGCCCCAGCATTTT
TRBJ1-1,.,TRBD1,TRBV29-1,CSGRQGSGGTEAFF,TGCAGCGGCCGACAGGGAAGCGGTGGAACTGAAGCTTTCTTT
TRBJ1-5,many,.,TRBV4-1,CASSQEDAPNQPQHF,TGCGCCAGCAGCCAAGAAGACGCTCCTAATCAGCCCCAGCATTTT
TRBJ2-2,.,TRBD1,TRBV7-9,CASRKGQINTGELFF,TGTGCCAGCAGAAAGGGACAGATAAACACCGGGGAGCTGTTTTTT
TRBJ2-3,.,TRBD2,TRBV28,CASSVAGGGTDTQYF,TGTGCCAGCAGTGTCGCGGGGGGCGGGACAGATACGCAGTATTTT
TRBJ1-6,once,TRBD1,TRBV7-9,CASSPSWGTDLRNSPLHF,TGTGCCAGCAGCCCCTCCTGGGGGACAGATCTACGGAATTCACCCCTCCACTTT
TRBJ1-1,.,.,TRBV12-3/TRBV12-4,CASSLRGGTEAFF,TGTGCCAGCAGTTTAAGAGGCGGGACTGAAGCTTTCTTT
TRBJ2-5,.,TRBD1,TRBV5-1,CASSLGTGGETQYF,TGCGCCAGCAGCTTGGGGACAGGGGGGGAGACCCAGTACTTC
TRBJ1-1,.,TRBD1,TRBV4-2,CASSRTGVNTEAFF,TGTGCCAGCAGCCGAACAGGGGTTAACACTGAAGCTTTCTTT
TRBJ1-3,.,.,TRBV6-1,CASSESRGFSGNTIYF,TGTGCCAGCAGTGAGAGCCGGGGCTTCTCTGGAAACACCATATATTTT
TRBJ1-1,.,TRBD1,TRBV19,CASSIEQGARNTEAFF,TGTGCCAGTAGTATAGAACAGGGGGCGAGGAACACTGAAGCTTTCTTT
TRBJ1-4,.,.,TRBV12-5,CASGLVGGNEKLFF,TGTGCTAGTGGTTTGGTAGGCGGCAATGAAAAACTGTTTTTT
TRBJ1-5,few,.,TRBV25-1,CASSDQGGRDGQPQHF,TGTGCCAGCAGTGACCAAGGGGGTAGGGACGGTCAGCCCCAGCATTTT
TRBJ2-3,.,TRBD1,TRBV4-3,CASSQTSRPGQGTQYF,TGCGCCAGCAGCCAAACGAGTCGACCGGGACAGGGAACGCAGTATTTT
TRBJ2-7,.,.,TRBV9,CASSPGTHSYEQYF,TGTGCCAGCAGCCCCGGGACTCACTCCTACGAGCAGTACTTC
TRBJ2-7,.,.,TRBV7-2,CASSSDGVPYEQYF,TGTGCCAGCAGCTCCGATGGGGTTCCCTACGAGCAGTACTTC
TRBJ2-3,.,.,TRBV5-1,CASSLVLLVSADTQYF,TGCGCCAGCAGCTTGGTACTACTAGTAAGCGCAGATACGCAGTATTTT
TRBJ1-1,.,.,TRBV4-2,CASSQDGWVMNTEAFF,TGTGCCAGCAGCCAAGACGGTTGGGTCATGAACACTGAAGCTTTCTTT
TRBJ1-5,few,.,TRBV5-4,CASSSNLDQPQHF,TGTGCCAGCAGCTCGAATTTGGATCAGCCCCAGCATTTT
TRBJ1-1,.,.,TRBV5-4,CASSLDGGTEAFF,TGTGCCAGCAGCTTGGACGGGGGTACTGAAGCTTTCTTT
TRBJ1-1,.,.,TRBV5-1,CASSLTGLNTEAFF,TGCGCCAGCAGCTTGACGGGACTGAACACTGAAGCTTTCTTT
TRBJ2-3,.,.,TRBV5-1,CASSPEGRATDTQYF,TGCGCCAGCAGCCCGGAGGGGCGCGCCACAGATACGCAGTATTTT
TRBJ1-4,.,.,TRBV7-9,CASSLRDNEKLFF,TGTGCCAGCAGCTTACGGGATAATGAAAAACTGTTTTTT
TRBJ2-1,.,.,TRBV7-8,CASRTGPTRAEQFF,TGTGCCAGCAGGACCGGGCCCACACGGGCTGAGCAGTTCTTC
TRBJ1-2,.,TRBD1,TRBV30,CACAQGANYGYTF,TGTGCCTGCGCACAGGGGGCGAACTATGGCTACACCTTC
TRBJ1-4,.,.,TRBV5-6,CASSLVQPNGKLFF,TGTGCCAGCAGCTTGGTGCAGCCGAATGGGAAACTGTTTTTT
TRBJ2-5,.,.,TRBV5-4,CASSLGTETQYF,TGTGCCAGCAGCTTGGGGACAGAGACCCAGTACTTC
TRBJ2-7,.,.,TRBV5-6,CASSLLGQKVEGQYF,TGTGCCAGCAGCTTGCTAGGACAGAAAGTTGAGGGGCAGTACTTC
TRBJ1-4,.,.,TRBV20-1,CSASSSRRSPNEKLFF,TGCAGTGCTAGTAGTTCTCGCAGGAGTCCTAATGAAAAACTGTTTTTT
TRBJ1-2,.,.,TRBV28,CASSLWGDYGYTF,TGTGCCAGCAGTTTATGGGGTGACTATGGCTACACCTTC
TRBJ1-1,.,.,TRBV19,CASRQSNTEAFF,TGTGCCAGTAGGCAGTCGAACACTGAAGCTTTCTTT
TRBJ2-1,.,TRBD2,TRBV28,CASDGLAGVGEQFF,TGTGCCAGCGACGGACTAGCGGGGGTAGGGGAGCAGTTCTTC
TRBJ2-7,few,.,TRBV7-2,CASSFKAATAYEQYF,TGTGCCAGCAGCTTTAAAGCGGCCACGGCCTACGAGCAGTACTTC
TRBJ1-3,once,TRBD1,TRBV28,CASTSPPGQRSGNTIYF,TGTGCCAGCACATCACCTCCGGGACAGCGCTCTGGAAACACCATATATTTT
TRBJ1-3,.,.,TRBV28,CASSSPVRRAIYF,TGTGCCAGCAGTTCGCCCGTCCGGCGCGCCATATATTTT
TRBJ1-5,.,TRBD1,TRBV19,CASSGTGGNQPQHF,TGTGCCAGTAGCGGGACAGGGGGCAATCAGCCCCAGCATTTT
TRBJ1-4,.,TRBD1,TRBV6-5,CASSLGTGKGEKLFF,TGTGCCAGCAGTTTGGGGACAGGGAAGGGTGAAAAACTGTTTTTT
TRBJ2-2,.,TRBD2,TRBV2,CAGRGTSGTGELFF,TGTGCCGGCCGCGGGACTAGCGGGACCGGGGAGCTGTTTTTT
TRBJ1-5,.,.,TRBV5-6,CASSGWQNSNQPQHF,TGTGCCAGCAGCGGATGGCAAAATAGCAATCAGCCCCAGCATTTT
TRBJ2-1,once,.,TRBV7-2,CASSHLATEGYNEQFF,TGTGCCAGCAGCCACCTGGCGACTGAGGGCTACAATGAGCAGTTCTTC
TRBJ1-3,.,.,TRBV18,CASSPRQQRDTIYF,TGTGCCAGCTCACCACGACAGCAAAGGGACACCATATATTTT
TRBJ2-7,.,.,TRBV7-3,CASSPRDGPYEQYF,TGTGCCAGCAGCCCCCGGGACGGGCCCTACGAGCAGTACTTC
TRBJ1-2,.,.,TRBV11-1,CASSLRGYYGYTF,TGTGCCAGCAGCTTACGAGGGTACTATGGCTACACCTTC
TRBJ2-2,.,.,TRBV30,CAWSVRQVNTGELFF,TGTGCCTGGAGTGTACGACAGGTTAACACCGGGGAGCTGTTTTTT
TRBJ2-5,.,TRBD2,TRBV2,CASSDLAGETQYF,TGTGCCAGCAGTGATTTAGCGGGGGAGACCCAGTACTTC
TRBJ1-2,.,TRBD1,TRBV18,CASSPGTAHDYGYTF,TGTGCCAGCTCACCCGGGACAGCCCATGACTATGGCTACACCTTC
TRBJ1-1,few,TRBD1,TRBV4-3,CASSQDRDRGPEAFF,TGCGCCAGCAGCCAAGATCGGGACAGGGGCCCTGAAGCTTTCTTT
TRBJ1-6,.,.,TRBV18,CASSLDGPGSNSPLHF,TGTGCCAGCTCACTCGATGGGCCGGGGTCAAATTCACCCCTCCACTTT
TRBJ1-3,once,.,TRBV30,CAWTRWESSGNTIYF,TGTGCCTGGACGAGATGGGAGAGCTCTGGAAACACCATATATTTT
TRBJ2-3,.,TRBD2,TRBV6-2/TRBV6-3,CASSYSILGGTDTQYF,TGTGCCAGCAGTTACTCGATATTGGGAGGGACAGATACGCAGTATTTT
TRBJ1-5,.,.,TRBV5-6,CASSFGVGAGQHF,TGTGCCAGCAGCTTTGGGGTAGGCGCGGGCCAGCATTTT
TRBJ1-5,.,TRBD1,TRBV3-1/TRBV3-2,CASSQGVGGSSNQPQHF,TGTGCCAGCAGCCAGGGTGTAGGGGGCTCTAGCAATCAGCCCCAGCATTTT
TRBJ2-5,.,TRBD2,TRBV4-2,CASSSLTSGAETQYF,TGTGCCAGCAGCTCTCTGACTAGCGGGGCAGAGACCCAGTACTTC
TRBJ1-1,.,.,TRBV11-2,CASSLARRGNTEAFF,TGTGCCAGCAGCTTAGCGCGCAGGGGGAACACTGAAGCTTTCTTT
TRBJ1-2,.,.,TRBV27,CASSLNRLDGYTF,TGTGCCAGCAGTTTAAACAGGCTTGATGGCTACACCTTC